These 12 T cell receptor beta chains were sequenced from one sample in a study of control samples from healthy donors and cancer patients. Profiling relied on immunoSEQ multiplex PCR, and the TCRdb table lists in-frame clones only, not all of them. The repertoire includes 57,000 or so clones, about 90% of them detected once, and around 5.4% sits in the top ten. Material: PBMCs. All receptors come from a man in his sixties with colorectal cancer.

Points on this clone: Other DNA sequences in this sample translate to the same CDR3. This rearrangement joins TRBV4-2 to TRBJ2-1; D might be TRBD2 (5 bases). This CDR3 is built from 15 residues. The germline V gene has CDR1 LGHNA and CDR2 YNFKEQ. Trimming took 0 bases from V and 0 from J, leaving 6 bases between them. The CDR3 reads CASSQELASYNEQFF. Here the CDR3 DNA reads TGTGCCAGCAGCCAAGAGCTAGCCTCCTACAATGAGCAGTTCTTC.

The genes are TRBV19 and TRBJ1-3; D ambiguous. CDR1 and CDR2 (germline): LNHDA, SQIVND (reference sequence). The CDR3 is made up of 13 amino acids. Trimming pared 3 bases from V and 7 bases from J, leaving 10 bases between. In DNA form, the CDR3 reads TGTGCCAGTAGTATTGCGGACGGCAACACCATATATTTT. This codes for CASSIADGNTIYF. The complete variable domain, with remaining parts taken from reference TRBV19 and TRBJ1-3, reads DGGITQSPKYLFRKEGQNVTLSCEQNLNHDAMYWYRQDPGQGLRLIYYSQIVNDFQKGDIAEGYSVSREKKESFPLTVTSAQKNPTAFYLCASSIADGNTIYFGEGSWLTVV.

The chain's CDR3 is CASSFPGGAQGLTRGEQFF. CDR3 bases: TGTGCCAGCAGTTTCCCAGGAGGGGCACAGGGACTCACACGGGGGGAGCAGTTCTTC. The chain carries TRBV28 and TRBJ2-1; D possibly matches TRBD1 or TRBD2 (6 bases each). The V gene's germline CDR1 is MDHEN and CDR2 SYDVKM. The CDR3 spans 19 residues. The V and J ends lost 3 bases and 10 bases respectively, with 31 bases between them.

The chain uses TRBV6-6 and TRBJ1-5; D is undetermined. The CDR3 length is 14 residues. Germline V gene data show CDR1 as MNHNY and CDR2 as SVGAGI (reference sequence). Trimming removed 8 bases at V and 0 bases at J, with 11 bases between. The CDR3 sequence: CASRFQHSNQPQHF. As DNA, the CDR3 is TGTGCCAGCCGTTTCCAGCATAGCAATCAGCCCCAGCATTTT.

The chain has TRBV10-2 and TRBJ2-3, with 7 bases fitting TRBD2. The junction had 5 bases not matched to a gene; V was cut back by 8 bases and J by 0 bases. CDR1 and CDR2 from the germline V gene are WSHSY and SAAADI. The CDR3 spans 14 residues. DNA for the CDR3: TGCGCCAGCCAAGCGGGGTGGAGCACAGATACGCAGTATTTT. It translates to CASQAGWSTDTQYF.

The genes are TRBV19 and TRBJ1-1, with a possible D match to TRBD1 (5 bases). V dropped 3 bases and J dropped 9 bases, with 20 bases sitting between them. The length of the CDR3 is 15 residues. Germline CDR1 reads LNHDA; CDR2 reads SQIVND (reference sequence). The chain's CDR3 is CASSIGGSYGPKAFF. The CDR3 nucleotides are TGTGCCAGTAGTATTGGGGGAAGTTACGGGCCCAAAGCTTTCTTT.

The rearrangement joins TRBV7-2 to TRBJ2-7, with D perhaps given as TRBD1 or TRBD2 (5 bases each). This CDR3 has 15 amino acids. Germline loops: CDR1 SGHTA, CDR2 FQGNSA. Trimming took off 5 bases at V and 4 bases at J, with 18 bases between the two ends. The CDR3 sequence is CASSRGGTTAYEQYF. CDR3 coding DNA: TGTGCCAGCAGCCGTGGTGGGACCACGGCGTACGAGCAGTACTTC. The complete variable domain, with remaining parts taken from reference TRBV7-2 and TRBJ2-7, reads GAGVSQSPSNKVTEKGKDVELRCDPISGHTALYWYRQSLGQGLEFLIYFQGNSAPDKSGLPSDRFSAERTGGSVSTLTIQRTQQEDSAVYLCASSRGGTTAYEQYFGPGTRLTVT.

V usage is TRBV6-6 and J usage is TRBJ1-3; tentative D call: TRBD1 (5 bases). V was clipped by 6 bases and J by 3 bases, with 12 bases between them. This CDR3 comprises 14 residues. Germline V gives CDR1 MNHNY, CDR2 SVGAGI (reference sequence). In nucleotides, the CDR3 is TGTGCCAGCAGCCACCGAGACAGTGGAAACACCATATATTTT. Translating gives CASSHRDSGNTIYF.

The V gene is TRBV6-5, the J gene TRBJ2-7; 8 bases line up with TRBD2. The CDR3 runs to 13 residues. In germline, CDR1 is MNHEY, CDR2 SVGAGI. V shed 11 bases and J 4 bases; nucleotides not matched to a gene: 10. CDR3 coding DNA: TGTGCCGTTTCCCGGGAGGGTTCATACGAGCAGTACTTC. Protein: CAVSREGSYEQYF.

The chain recombines TRBV2 with TRBJ1-4; 8 nucleotides align to TRBD1. J gave up 3 bases and V 5 bases, and 2 bases lay outside the gene matches. Germline values: CDR1 SNHLY, CDR2 FYNNEI. CDR3 size: 14 residues. The CDR3 coding sequence is TGTGCCAGCAGTAAGGGACAGGCTAATGAAAAACTGTTTTTT. The encoded protein is CASSKGQANEKLFF. Variable domain in full (rest from reference TRBV2 and TRBJ1-4): EPEVTQTPSHQVTQMGQEVILRCVPISNHLYFYWYRQILGQKVEFLVSFYNNEISEKSEIFDDQFSVERPDGSNFTLKIRSTKLEDSAMYFCASSKGQANEKLFFGSGTQLSVL.

This rearrangement joins TRBV2 to TRBJ2-3; D call uncertain. The CDR3 is made up of 11 amino acids. Germline values: CDR1 SNHLY, CDR2 FYNNEI. Trimming removed 8 bases at V and 2 bases at J, with 5 bases between. CDR3 loop: CASSSTDTQYF. DNA for the CDR3: TGTGCCAGCTCCTCCACAGATACGCAGTATTTT.

The chain combines TRBV4-2 with TRBJ1-5, with D maybe TRBD1 (6 bases). The CDR3 consists of 15 residues. Germline V CDR1 and CDR2: LGHNA, YNFKEQ. Trimming removed 4 bases at V and 0 bases at J, with 10 bases between. In DNA, the CDR3 is TGTGCCAGCAGCCCGTGGACAGATAGCAATCAGCCCCAGCATTTT. Amino acids: CASSPWTDSNQPQHF.